These T cell receptor beta chains were read from a single sample in a study of cytomegalovirus exposure and HLA in healthy donors. Generated by immunoSEQ multiplex PCR, the TCRdb table keeps only in-frame clones and is missing some. The table shows 150,000 or so clones, with 76% occurring only once. The sequenced sample was PBMCs. Receptors originate from a female donor in good health and CMV-seronegative. CDR3s include the opening cysteine and the closing phenylalanine or tryptophan. The order of the fields is D gene, J gene, clone size, V gene, CDR3 DNA, CDR3 protein. D genes are given only for firm matches. Rows may omit the clone size; those that give it use once, few, many or a size class.

-	TRBJ2-7	-	TRBV5-1	TGCGCCAGCACGGGGGGCGGTACGGCCACCTACGAGCAGTACTTC	CASTGGGTATYEQYF
-	TRBJ2-2	-	TRBV7-2	TGTGCCAGCAGCTTAGTGTCTCCGGGGAACACCGGGGAGCTGTTTTTT	CASSLVSPGNTGELFF
-	TRBJ1-4	-	TRBV19	TGTGCCAGTAGTGTCCTCACAGGGACCACTAATGAAAAACTGTTTTTT	CASSVLTGTTNEKLFF
TRBD1	TRBJ1-6	-	TRBV5-8	TGTGCCAGCAGCGCCGACAGGGATTGGGGTCCAAATTCACCCCTCCACTTT	CASSADRDWGPNSPLHF
TRBD1	TRBJ2-7	-	TRBV30	TGTGCCTGGAGTAGGGCAGGGGGCAACGAGCAGTACTTC	CAWSRAGGNEQYF
-	TRBJ1-1	-	TRBV5-1	TGCGCCAGCAGGGGACCAGAGGGGGTAGACGCTTTCTTT	CASRGPEGVDAFF
TRBD1	TRBJ2-7	-	TRBV5-6	TGTGCCAGCAGCCCCTCGGGGACAGTAATTGGCCACGAGCAGTACTTC	CASSPSGTVIGHEQYF
TRBD1	TRBJ2-7	-	TRBV7-9	TGTGCCAGCAGCTTAAGGGGGCAGTCCTACGAGCAGTACTTC	CASSLRGQSYEQYF
TRBD1	TRBJ1-4	-	TRBV30	TGTGCCTGGAACTTAGGGACAGGGGTTGAAAAACTGTTTTTT	CAWNLGTGVEKLFF
TRBD1	TRBJ1-2	-	TRBV18	TGTGCCAGCTCAGACAGGGGGCGCATCTATGGCTACACCTTC	CASSDRGRIYGYTF
TRBD2	TRBJ2-1	-	TRBV7-3	TGTGCCAGCAGCTTACGGACTAGCGGGAGGTACAATGAGCAGTTCTTC	CASSLRTSGRYNEQFF
-	TRBJ1-2	-	TRBV6-5	TGTGCCAGCAGTCCCTCCGGCTATGGCTACACCTTC	CASSPSGYGYTF
-	TRBJ1-1	-	TRBV7-2	TGTGCCAGCAGTCCAGGGACAAGGGGGGGGGCTTTCTTT	CASSPGTRGGAFF
TRBD1	TRBJ2-7	-	TRBV11-2	TGTGCCAGCAGCTTAACGCACAGGGGGCGTGACGAGCAGTACTTC	CASSLTHRGRDEQYF
-	TRBJ2-1	-	TRBV19	TGTGCCAGTAGTATAGCCGGCCTTCAGGGGCAGTTCTTC	CASSIAGLQGQFF
-	TRBJ1-1	-	TRBV29-1	TGCAGCGTCAAGGGCGGGGTGAACACTGAAGCTTTCTTT	CSVKGGVNTEAFF
-	TRBJ2-7	-	TRBV5-4	TGTGCCAGCAGCCAGCTTATCAAGGCGGGAACTAGCAGGACCTACGAGCAGTACTTC	CASSQLIKAGTSRTYEQYF
TRBD2	TRBJ2-1	-	TRBV4-3	TGCGCCAGCAGCCGCCACTTAAGCGGGAGGGTAACCTACAATGAGCAGTTCTTC	CASSRHLSGRVTYNEQFF
-	TRBJ1-1	-	TRBV18	TGTGCCAGCTCCTCGACAGATACTGAAGCTTTCTTT	CASSSTDTEAFF
-	TRBJ2-1	-	TRBV13	TGTGCCAGCAGCTCCTGGCTGGGGCTGCGATACAATGAGCAGTTCTTC	CASSSWLGLRYNEQFF
TRBD2	TRBJ2-3	few	TRBV5-1	TGCGCCAGCAGCTTGGATTCGGGGGGAAGGGATACGCAGTATTTT	CASSLDSGGRDTQYF
-	TRBJ2-7	-	TRBV6-6	TGTGCCAGCAGGCCCGGGACACCTCCCCCCTACGAGCAGTACTTC	CASRPGTPPPYEQYF
TRBD1	TRBJ2-2	few	TRBV5-5	TGTGCCAGCAGCTTGGCCCAAGGGTTGGCAGGGGGAATCACCGGGGAGCTGTTTTTT	CASSLAQGLAGGITGELFF
-	TRBJ2-2	-	TRBV7-9	TGTGCCAGCAGCTTTTTTCAGGAAACCGGGGAGCTGTTTTTT	CASSFFQETGELFF
TRBD1	TRBJ2-7	-	TRBV7-6	TGTGCCAGCAGCCCGAGAGTGGGACAGGGGGCCGAGCAGTACTTC	CASSPRVGQGAEQYF
TRBD1	TRBJ2-7	-	TRBV6-6	TGTGCCAGCAGTTACTACAACAGGGGTGGCTACGAGCAGTACTTC	CASSYYNRGGYEQYF
-	TRBJ2-1	-	TRBV20-1	TGCAGTGCTAGAGAACACCGACAGTTCTTC	CSAREHRQFF
-	TRBJ2-1	-	TRBV2	TGTGCCAGCACTACGGCCGATTGGAGGAATGAGCAGTTCTTC	CASTTADWRNEQFF
-	TRBJ2-7	few	TRBV7-2	TGTGCCAGCAGCTTATCTGGGGCCCTCTACGAGCAGTACTTC	CASSLSGALYEQYF
TRBD1	TRBJ1-3	-	TRBV7-3	TGTGCCAGCAGCCAGGACAGGGCCACGGGAAACACCATATATTTT	CASSQDRATGNTIYF
-	TRBJ1-5	-	TRBV7-2	TGTGCCAGCAGCCGAACAGGGCCTGTGAGACAGCCCCAGCATTTT	CASSRTGPVRQPQHF
TRBD1	TRBJ2-2	-	TRBV14	TGTGCCAGCAGCCAAGCGGGACAGGGGAACACCGGGGAGCTGTTTTTT	CASSQAGQGNTGELFF
TRBD2	TRBJ2-1	-	TRBV7-2	TGTGCCAGCAGCTTATACTCCGGGACTAGCACCTTAAATGAGCAGTTCTTC	CASSLYSGTSTLNEQFF
-	TRBJ2-5	once	TRBV7-2	TGTGCCAGCAAGCAACCGCAAGAGACCCAGTACTTC	CASKQPQETQYF
TRBD1	TRBJ1-5	-	TRBV19	TGTGCCAGTAGCGGGACAGGGCCGCTTAATCAGCCCCAGCATTTT	CASSGTGPLNQPQHF
-	TRBJ2-1	-	TRBV2	TGTGCCAGCAGACTCGGGATCAACAATGAGCAGTTCTTC	CASRLGINNEQFF
-	TRBJ2-7	-	TRBV9	TGTGCCAGCAGCGTCGCGCTAGGAAACTACGAGCAGTACTTC	CASSVALGNYEQYF
-	TRBJ2-1	-	TRBV5-4	TGTGCCAGCAGCTTGGCACTATCTGCCTCCTACAATGAGCAGTTCTTC	CASSLALSASYNEQFF
-	TRBJ2-7	few	TRBV9	TGTGCCAGCAGCGTAGGAGCAAACGCCTACTACGAGCAGTACTTC	CASSVGANAYYEQYF
TRBD1	TRBJ2-7	few	TRBV29-1	TGCAGCGTCGACCGACAGGGGGAATCCTACGAGCAGTACTTC	CSVDRQGESYEQYF
TRBD1	TRBJ1-2	-	TRBV27	TGTGCCAGCAGTTCGGGCGGGCGGGACAGGGCCTTCGGCTACACCTTC	CASSSGGRDRAFGYTF
TRBD1	TRBJ2-5	once	TRBV2	TGTGCCAGCAGCCCGGGACAGGGTGGGACCCAGTACTTC	CASSPGQGGTQYF
-	TRBJ2-3	-	TRBV5-1	TGCGCCAGCAGCTTGTACTCCCCATCGAGGGCAGATACGCAGTATTTT	CASSLYSPSRADTQYF
TRBD2	TRBJ2-2	-	TRBV5-1	TGCGCCAGCCGAGCGGGAGAATTGCGGACCGGGGAGCTGTTTTTT	CASRAGELRTGELFF
-	TRBJ2-1	-	TRBV6-1	TGTGCCAGCAGTCAGGGGTCCCCCTACAATGAGCAGTTCTTC	CASSQGSPYNEQFF
TRBD2	TRBJ2-1	-	TRBV7-9	TGTGCCAGCAGCTTAGTGGGACTAGCGGGACTGGAGCAGTTCTTC	CASSLVGLAGLEQFF
TRBD1	TRBJ2-1	few	TRBV9	TGTGCCAGCCCGAGGGCGCCCCACGGGACAGGGAGCTTAAATGAGCAGTTCTTC	CASPRAPHGTGSLNEQFF
-	TRBJ1-2	once	TRBV14	TGTGCCAGCAGCCCGTTTAGCCTCTATGGCTACACCTTC	CASSPFSLYGYTF
-	TRBJ2-7	-	TRBV4-1	TGCGCCAGCAGCCATGCCCCGGAGGGTTCCTACGAGCAGTACTTC	CASSHAPEGSYEQYF
-	TRBJ1-5	-	TRBV2	TGTGCCAGCAGTGATGGCCAGGGATATCAGCCCCAGCATTTT	CASSDGQGYQPQHF
-	TRBJ1-1	-	TRBV21-1	TGTGCCAGCAGTCCGCTTTCAGGGAAAGGCACTGAAGCTTTCTTT	CASSPLSGKGTEAFF
TRBD2	TRBJ2-1	-	TRBV11-3	TGTGCCAGCAGCCTAGGACTAGCGGGAGAGAAGAATGAGCAGTTCTTC	CASSLGLAGEKNEQFF
TRBD2	TRBJ2-3	-	TRBV7-6	TGTGCCAGCAGCTTAGGTCTAGCGGGGGGGGCCGTGGATACGCAGTATTTT	CASSLGLAGGAVDTQYF
-	TRBJ1-4	-	TRBV7-9	TGTGCCAGCAGCTTAAGCCGGGTATCGGCTAATGAAAAACTGTTTTTT	CASSLSRVSANEKLFF
-	TRBJ2-5	-	TRBV7-9	TGTGCCAGCAGCTTCAGGGAGACCCAGTACTTC	CASSFRETQYF
-	TRBJ2-3	-	TRBV7-8	TGTGCCAGCAGCTTAACTAGGGCTACTTACACAGATACGCAGTATTTT	CASSLTRATYTDTQYF
-	TRBJ1-2	-	TRBV6-5	TGTGCCAGCAGTTACTGGTCCCGGGGTACCTATGGCTACACCTTC	CASSYWSRGTYGYTF
TRBD1	TRBJ1-2	-	TRBV7-2	TGTGCCAGCAGCCCTGGGACAGGTGGAAGGTATGGCTACACCTTC	CASSPGTGGRYGYTF
-	TRBJ1-5	few	TRBV7-2	TGTGCCAGCACTTTACAGGGCCTACATCAGCCCCAGCATTTT	CASTLQGLHQPQHF
TRBD2	TRBJ2-3	-	TRBV9	TGTGCCAGCAGCGCGGGGCCGGGAGGAACGCAGTATTTT	CASSAGPGGTQYF